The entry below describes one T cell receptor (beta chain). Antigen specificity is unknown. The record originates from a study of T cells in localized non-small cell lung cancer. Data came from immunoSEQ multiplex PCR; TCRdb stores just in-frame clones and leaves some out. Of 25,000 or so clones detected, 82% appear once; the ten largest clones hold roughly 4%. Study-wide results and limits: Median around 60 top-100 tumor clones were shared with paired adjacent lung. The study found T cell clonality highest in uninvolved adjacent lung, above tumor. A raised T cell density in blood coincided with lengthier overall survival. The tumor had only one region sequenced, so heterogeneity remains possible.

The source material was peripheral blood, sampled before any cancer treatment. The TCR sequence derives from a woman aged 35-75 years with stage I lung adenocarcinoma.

The CDR3 sequence is CAIRGTDTQYF. CDR3 in DNA: TGTGCCATCAGGGGAACAGATACGCAGTATTTT. This chain uses TRBV10-3 with TRBJ2-3; no definite D call. V lost 6 bases and J 3 bases, leaving 4 bases between the germline ends. The germline V gene has CDR1 ENHRY and CDR2 SYGVKD. CDR3 length: 11 amino acids.